This T cell receptor beta chain was recorded in a study of T cells in Graves' hyperthyroidism and ophthalmopathy. Overall study results and limits: The model foresaw ophthalmopathy a median around 6 months prior to onset. A model built on 13 V-J features separated ophthalmopathy from stable hyperthyroidism.

In the ophthalmopathy cohort, Clinical Activity Score was at least 3, NOSPECS grade at least 4, and duration under 3 months. This clonotype has more than one count but fewer than ten. Its antigen is not identified. The germline gives CDR1 SEHNR, CDR2 FQNEAQ (reference sequence). V gave up 9 bases and J gave up 12 bases, with 15 bases separating them. The CDR3 covers 11 residues. Template material for amplifying TCR beta CDR3 regions consisted of RNA transcripts. Using the HTBI primer set, a first-round RT-PCR was run on the TCR CDR3. TCRdb passed the multiplex PCR reads through MiXCR, listing each CDR3 protein once. The sample records some 340,000 distinct CDR3 sequences, approximately 15% being singletons.

The TCR sequence derives from a woman aged 40 to 55 with Graves' ophthalmopathy. The rearrangement uses TRBV7-9 and TRBJ2-1, with a tentative D call TRBD2 (7 bases). The sample was blood. In DNA form, the CDR3 reads TGTGCCAGGACTTGGGGGGGCAGGCAGTTCTTC. Translating gives CARTWGGRQFF.